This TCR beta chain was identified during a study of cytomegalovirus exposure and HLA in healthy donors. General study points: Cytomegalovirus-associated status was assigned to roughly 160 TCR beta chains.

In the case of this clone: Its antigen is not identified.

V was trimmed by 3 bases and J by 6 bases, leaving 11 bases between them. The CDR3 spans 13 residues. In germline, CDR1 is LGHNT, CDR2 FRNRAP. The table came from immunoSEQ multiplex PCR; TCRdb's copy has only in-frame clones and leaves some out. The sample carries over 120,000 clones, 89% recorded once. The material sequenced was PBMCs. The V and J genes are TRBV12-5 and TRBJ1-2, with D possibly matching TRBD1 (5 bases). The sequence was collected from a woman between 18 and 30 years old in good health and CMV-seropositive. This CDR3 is CASGFGGGDGYTF. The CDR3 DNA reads TGTGCTAGTGGTTTCGGGGGTGGAGATGGCTACACCTTC. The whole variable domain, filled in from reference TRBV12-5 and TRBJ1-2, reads DARVTQTPRHKVTEMGQEVTMRCQPILGHNTVFWYRQTMMQGLELLAYFRNRAPLDDSGMPKDRFSAEMPDATLATLKIQPSEPRDSAVYFCASGFGGGDGYTFGSGTRLTVV.